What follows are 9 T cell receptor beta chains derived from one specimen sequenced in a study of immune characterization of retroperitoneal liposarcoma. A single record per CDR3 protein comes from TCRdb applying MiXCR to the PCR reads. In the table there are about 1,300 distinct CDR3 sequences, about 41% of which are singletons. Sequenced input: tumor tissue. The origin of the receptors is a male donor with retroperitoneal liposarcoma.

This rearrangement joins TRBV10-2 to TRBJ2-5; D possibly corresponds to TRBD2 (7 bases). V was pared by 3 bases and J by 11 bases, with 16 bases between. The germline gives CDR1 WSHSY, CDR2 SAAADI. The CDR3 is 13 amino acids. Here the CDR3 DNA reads TGCGCCAGCAGTGATCCAGGGCGGGGGCAACAGTACTTC. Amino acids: CASSDPGRGQQYF.

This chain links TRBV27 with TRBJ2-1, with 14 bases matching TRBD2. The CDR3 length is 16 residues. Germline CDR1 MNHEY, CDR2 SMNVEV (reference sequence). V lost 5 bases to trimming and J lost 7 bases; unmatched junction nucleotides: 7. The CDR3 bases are TGTGCCAGCAGTCTAAGGACTAGCGGGGGGAAGAATGAGCAGTTCTTC. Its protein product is CASSLRTSGGKNEQFF.

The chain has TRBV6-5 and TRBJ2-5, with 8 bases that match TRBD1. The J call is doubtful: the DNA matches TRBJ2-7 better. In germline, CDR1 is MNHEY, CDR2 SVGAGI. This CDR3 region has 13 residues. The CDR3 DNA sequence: TGTGCCAGCAGTGTGGACAGGGTCTACGAGCAGTACTTC. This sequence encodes CASSVDRVYEQYF.

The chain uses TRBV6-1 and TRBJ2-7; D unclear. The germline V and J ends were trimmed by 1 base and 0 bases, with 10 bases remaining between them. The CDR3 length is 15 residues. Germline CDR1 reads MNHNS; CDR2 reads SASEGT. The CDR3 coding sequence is TGTGCCAGCAGTGAAGAGGGCAGTCTCTCCTACGAGCAGTACTTC. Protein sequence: CASSEEGSLSYEQYF.

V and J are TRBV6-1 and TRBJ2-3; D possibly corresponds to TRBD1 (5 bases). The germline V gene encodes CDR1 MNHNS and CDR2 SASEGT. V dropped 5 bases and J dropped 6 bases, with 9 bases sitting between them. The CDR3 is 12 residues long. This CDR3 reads CASSISGDTQYF. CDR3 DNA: TGTGCCAGCAGTATCTCAGGGGATACGCAGTATTTT.

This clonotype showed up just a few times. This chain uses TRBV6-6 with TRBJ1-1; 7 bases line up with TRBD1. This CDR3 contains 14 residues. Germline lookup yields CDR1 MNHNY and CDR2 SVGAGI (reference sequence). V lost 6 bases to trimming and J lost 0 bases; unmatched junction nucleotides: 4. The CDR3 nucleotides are TGTGCCAGCAGCCTGGACAGGTTGAACACTGAAGCTTTCTTT. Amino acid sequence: CASSLDRLNTEAFF.

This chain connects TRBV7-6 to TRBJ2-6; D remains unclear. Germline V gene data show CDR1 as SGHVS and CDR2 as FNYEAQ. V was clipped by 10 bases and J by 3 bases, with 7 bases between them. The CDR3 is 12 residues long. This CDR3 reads CATGVGANVLTF. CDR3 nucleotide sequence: TGTGCCACTGGGGTTGGGGCCAACGTCCTGACTTTC.

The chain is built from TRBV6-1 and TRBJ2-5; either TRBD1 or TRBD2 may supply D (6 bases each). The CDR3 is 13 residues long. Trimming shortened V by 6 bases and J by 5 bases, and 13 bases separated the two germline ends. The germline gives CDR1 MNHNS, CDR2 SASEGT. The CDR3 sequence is CASSPRGGETQYF. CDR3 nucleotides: TGTGCCAGCAGCCCCCGAGGGGGGGAGACCCAGTACTTC.

CDR3 coding DNA: TGTGCCAGCAGCAAGTGGCAGGGGAGCTCCTACGAGCAGTACTTC. Residues: CASSKWQGSSYEQYF. The V gene is TRBV7-4, the J gene TRBJ2-7; tentatively, D is TRBD1 (6 bases). This CDR3 is 15 amino acids long. CDR1 and CDR2 from the germline V gene are SGHVT and SQSDAQ. V lost 5 bases and J lost 0, with 14 bases in between.